This T cell receptor (beta chain) stems from a study of CD8 T cells in Susac syndrome. Negative isolation yielded CD8+ and CD4+ T cells; FACS enriched TEMRA cells. After extraction with the RNeasy kit, 0.5 to 1 ug of the RNA was reverse transcribed using random hexamers. Amplification of TCR beta CDR3 by immunoSEQ multiplex PCR spanned 54 Vbeta and 13 Jbeta. TCRdb processed the immunoSEQ multiplex PCR reads anew with MiXCR; each CDR3 protein has one entry. The sample includes about 80,000 distinct CDR3 sequences, 90% to 95% of them seen just once. CDR1 DFQATT and CDR2 SNEGSKA come from the germline V gene (reference sequence). The V and J ends lost 6 bases and 0 bases respectively, with 11 bases between them. The CDR3 is made up of 13 amino acids.

The gene calls are TRBV20-1 and TRBJ1-1; the D is unclear. This clonotype originated in a human donor in good health. Sequences were obtained from CD8+ T cells from PBMCs. The CDR3 DNA reads as TGCAGTGCAACCGATGGGATGAACACTGAAGCTTTCTTT. Its translation: CSATDGMNTEAFF.